This T cell receptor (beta chain) comes out of a study of graft-versus-host responses after intestinal transplantation. Sequenced by immunoSEQ multiplex PCR; TCRdb stores in-frame clones only, minus some. The sample has about 98,000 clones, 86% seen once. Deletions cut 3 bases from V and 4 bases from J, with 25 bases between. This CDR3 spans 19 amino acids. Germline CDR1 SGDLS, CDR2 YYNGEE. General study results and limits: Early after transplant, HvG declines were associated with peak levels of circulating GvH clones. Detection of GvH clones occurred in recipient marrow, and some had their first appearance in ileum or blood.

Note on this clone: The antigen is not known.

The clonotype originates from a human patient who received an intestinal transplant, so some T cells may come from the graft donor. The V and J genes are TRBV9 and TRBJ2-2; D call uncertain. The source material was PBMCs, sampled 255 days after intestinal transplant. The CDR3 DNA reads as TGTGCCAGCAGCGGAGCCCCCGCCGTGGCCGCAGTGGGCACCGGGGAGCTGTTTTTT. Protein sequence: CASSGAPAVAAVGTGELFF.